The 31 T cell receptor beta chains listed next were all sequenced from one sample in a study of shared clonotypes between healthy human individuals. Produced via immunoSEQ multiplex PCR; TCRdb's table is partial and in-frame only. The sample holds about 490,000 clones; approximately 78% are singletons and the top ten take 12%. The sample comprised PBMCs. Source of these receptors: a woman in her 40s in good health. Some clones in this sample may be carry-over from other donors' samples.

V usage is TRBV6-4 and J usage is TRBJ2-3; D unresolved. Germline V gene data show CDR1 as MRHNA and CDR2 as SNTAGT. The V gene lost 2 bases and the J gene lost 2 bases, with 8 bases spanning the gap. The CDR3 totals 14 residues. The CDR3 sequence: CASSDGVNTDTQYF. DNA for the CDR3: TGTGCCAGCAGTGACGGGGTCAACACAGATACGCAGTATTTT.

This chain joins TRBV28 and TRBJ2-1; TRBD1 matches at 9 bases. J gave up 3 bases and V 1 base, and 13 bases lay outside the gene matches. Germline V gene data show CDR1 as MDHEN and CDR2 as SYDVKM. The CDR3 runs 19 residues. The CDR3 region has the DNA TGTGCCAGCAGTTTATCAACAGGGGGCGCGCGGGGAATCTACAATGAGCAGTTCTTC. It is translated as CASSLSTGGARGIYNEQFF.

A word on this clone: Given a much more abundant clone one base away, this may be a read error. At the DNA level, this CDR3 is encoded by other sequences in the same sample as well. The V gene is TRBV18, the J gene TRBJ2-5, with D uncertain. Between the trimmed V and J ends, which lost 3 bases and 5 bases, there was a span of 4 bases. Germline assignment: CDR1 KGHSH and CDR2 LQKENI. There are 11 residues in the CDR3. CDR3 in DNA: TGTGCCAGCTCACCGGGGGAGACCCAGTACTTC. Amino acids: CASSPGETQYF.

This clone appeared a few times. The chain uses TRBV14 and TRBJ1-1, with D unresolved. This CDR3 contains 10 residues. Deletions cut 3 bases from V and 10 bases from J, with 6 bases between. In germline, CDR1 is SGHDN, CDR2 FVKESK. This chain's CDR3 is CASSQSVAFF. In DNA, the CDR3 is TGTGCCAGCAGCCAGTCTGTAGCTTTCTTT.

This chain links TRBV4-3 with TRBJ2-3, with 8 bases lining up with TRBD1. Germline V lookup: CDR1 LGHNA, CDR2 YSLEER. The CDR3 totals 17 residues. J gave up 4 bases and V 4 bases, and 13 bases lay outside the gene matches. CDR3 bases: TGCGCCAGCAGCCTGACAGGGGTAGGGGTCCGGGCAGATACGCAGTATTTT. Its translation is CASSLTGVGVRADTQYF.

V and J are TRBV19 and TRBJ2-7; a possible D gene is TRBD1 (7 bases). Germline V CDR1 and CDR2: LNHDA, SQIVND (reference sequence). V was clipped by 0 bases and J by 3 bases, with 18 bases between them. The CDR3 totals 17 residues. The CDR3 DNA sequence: TGTGCCAGTAGTATAGATAAACTCAGGGGGGCCAACTACGAGCAGTACTTC. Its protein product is CASSIDKLRGANYEQYF.

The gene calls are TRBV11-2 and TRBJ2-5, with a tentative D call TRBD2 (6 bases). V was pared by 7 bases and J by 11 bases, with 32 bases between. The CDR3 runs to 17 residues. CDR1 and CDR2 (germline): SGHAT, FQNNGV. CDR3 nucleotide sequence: TGTGCCAGCACCCAGACCCGGGGGAGGAGCATAGATCGGGAGCAGTACTTC. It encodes CASTQTRGRSIDREQYF.

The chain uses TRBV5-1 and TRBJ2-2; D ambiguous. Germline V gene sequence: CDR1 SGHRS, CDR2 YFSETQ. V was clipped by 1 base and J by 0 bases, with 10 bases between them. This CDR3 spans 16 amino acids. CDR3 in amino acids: CASSLRQVANTGELFF. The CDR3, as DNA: TGCGCCAGCAGCTTGCGGCAGGTCGCGAACACCGGGGAGCTGTTTTTT.

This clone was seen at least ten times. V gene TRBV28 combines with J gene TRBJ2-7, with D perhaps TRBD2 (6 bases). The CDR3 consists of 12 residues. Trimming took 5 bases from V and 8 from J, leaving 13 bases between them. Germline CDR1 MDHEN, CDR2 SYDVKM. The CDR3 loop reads CASSLSLAQQYF. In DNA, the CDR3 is TGTGCCAGCAGTCTGAGTCTAGCGCAGCAGTACTTC.

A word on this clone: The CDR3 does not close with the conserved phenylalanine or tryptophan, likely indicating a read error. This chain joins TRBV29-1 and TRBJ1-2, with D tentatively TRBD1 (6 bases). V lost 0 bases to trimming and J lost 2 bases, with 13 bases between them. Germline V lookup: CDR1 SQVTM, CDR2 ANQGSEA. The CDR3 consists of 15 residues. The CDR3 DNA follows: TGCAGCGTTGAAGATGACTGGGGGCTCAACTATGGCTACACCTCC. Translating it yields CSVEDDWGLNYGYTS.

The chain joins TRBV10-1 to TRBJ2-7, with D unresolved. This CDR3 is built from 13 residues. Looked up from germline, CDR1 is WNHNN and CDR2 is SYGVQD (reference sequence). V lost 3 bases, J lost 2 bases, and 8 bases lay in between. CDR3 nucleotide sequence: TGCGCCAGCAGTGACCGGGCCCCCTACGAGCAGTACTTC. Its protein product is CASSDRAPYEQYF.

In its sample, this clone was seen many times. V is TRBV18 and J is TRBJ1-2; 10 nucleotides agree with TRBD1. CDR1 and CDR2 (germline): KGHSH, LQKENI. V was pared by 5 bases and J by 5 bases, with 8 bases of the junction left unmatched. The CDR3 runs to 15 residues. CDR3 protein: CASSNRDRGLYGYTF. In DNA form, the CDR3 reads TGTGCCAGCTCAAACCGGGACAGGGGTCTTTATGGCTACACCTTC.

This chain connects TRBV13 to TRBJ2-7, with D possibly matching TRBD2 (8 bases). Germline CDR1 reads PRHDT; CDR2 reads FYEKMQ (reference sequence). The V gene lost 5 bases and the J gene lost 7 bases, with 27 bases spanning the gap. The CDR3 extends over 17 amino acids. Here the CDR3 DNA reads TGTGCCAGCAGCCCGGAGGGGGCGAGAAGCGGGAGCGGGGAGCAGTACTTC. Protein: CASSPEGARSGSGEQYF.

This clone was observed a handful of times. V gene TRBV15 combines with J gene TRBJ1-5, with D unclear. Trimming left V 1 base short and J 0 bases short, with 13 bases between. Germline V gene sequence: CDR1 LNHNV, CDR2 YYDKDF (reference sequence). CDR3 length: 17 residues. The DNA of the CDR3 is TGTGCCACCAGCAGAGTCCCATTGAGGGCTAGCAATCAGCCCCAGCATTTT. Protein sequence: CATSRVPLRASNQPQHF.

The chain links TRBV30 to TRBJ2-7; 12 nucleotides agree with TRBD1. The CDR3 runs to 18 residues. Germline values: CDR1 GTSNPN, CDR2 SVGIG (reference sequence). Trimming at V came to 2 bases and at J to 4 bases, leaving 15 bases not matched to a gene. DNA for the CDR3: TGTGCCTGGAGTCCCCGGGCGGGACAGGGGGCATCATGGTACGAGCAGTACTTC. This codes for CAWSPRAGQGASWYEQYF.

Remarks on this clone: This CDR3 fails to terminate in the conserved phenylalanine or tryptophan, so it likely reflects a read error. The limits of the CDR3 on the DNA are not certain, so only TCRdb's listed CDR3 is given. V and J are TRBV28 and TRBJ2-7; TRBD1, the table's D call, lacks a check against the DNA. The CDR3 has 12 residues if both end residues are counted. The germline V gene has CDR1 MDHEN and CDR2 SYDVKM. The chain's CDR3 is CASSSADRVSYS.

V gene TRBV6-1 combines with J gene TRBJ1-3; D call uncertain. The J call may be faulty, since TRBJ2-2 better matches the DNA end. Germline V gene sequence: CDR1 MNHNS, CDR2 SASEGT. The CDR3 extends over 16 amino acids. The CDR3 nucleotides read TGTGCCAGCAGTGAAGGTGCAGCTCTACATACCGGGGAGCTGTTTTTT. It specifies CASSEGAALHTGELFF.

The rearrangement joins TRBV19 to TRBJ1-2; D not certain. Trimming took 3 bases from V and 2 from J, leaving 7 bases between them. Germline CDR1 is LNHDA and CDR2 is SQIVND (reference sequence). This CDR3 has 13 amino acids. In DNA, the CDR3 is TGTGCCAGTAGTATCGCAGACAACTATGGCTACACCTTC. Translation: CASSIADNYGYTF.

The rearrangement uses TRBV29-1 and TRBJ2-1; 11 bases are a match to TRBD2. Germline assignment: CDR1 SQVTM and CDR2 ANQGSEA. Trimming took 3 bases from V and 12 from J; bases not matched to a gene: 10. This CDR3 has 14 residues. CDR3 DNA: TGCAGCGTTGATACTAGCGGGAGTGTCCGCGGGCAGTTCTTC. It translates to CSVDTSGSVRGQFF.

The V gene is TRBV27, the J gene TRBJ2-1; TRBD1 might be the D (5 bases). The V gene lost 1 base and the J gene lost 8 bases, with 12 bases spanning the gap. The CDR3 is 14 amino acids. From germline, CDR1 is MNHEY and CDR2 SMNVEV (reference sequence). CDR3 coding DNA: TGTGCCAGCAGTTTATTCCAGGGTACCCATGAGCAGTTCTTC. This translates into CASSLFQGTHEQFF.

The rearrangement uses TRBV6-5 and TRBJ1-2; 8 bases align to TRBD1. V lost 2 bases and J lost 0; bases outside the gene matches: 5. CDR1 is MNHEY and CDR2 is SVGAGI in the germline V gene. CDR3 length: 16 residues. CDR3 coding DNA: TGTGCCAGCAGTTACGACGCGACAGGGGCTAACTATGGCTACACCTTC. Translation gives CASSYDATGANYGYTF.

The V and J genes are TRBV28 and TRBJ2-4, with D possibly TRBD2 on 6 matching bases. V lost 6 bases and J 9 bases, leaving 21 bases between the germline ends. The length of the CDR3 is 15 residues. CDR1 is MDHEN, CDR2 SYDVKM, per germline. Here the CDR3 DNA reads TGTGCCAGCAGGGGTGCGGGACTCCGGCAGGCCATTCAGTACTTC. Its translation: CASRGAGLRQAIQYF.

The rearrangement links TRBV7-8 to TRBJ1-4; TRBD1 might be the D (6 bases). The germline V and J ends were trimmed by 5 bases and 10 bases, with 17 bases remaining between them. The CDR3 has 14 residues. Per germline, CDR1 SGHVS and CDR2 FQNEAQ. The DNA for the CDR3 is TGTGCCAGCAGCCCCGTCGTCAGGGGCGGAAAACTGTTTTTT. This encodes CASSPVVRGGKLFF.

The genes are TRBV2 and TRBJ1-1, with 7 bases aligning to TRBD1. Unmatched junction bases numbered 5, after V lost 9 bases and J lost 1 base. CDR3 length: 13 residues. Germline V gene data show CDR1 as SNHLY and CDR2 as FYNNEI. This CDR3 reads CARKGQSNTEAFF. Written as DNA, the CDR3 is TGTGCCAGAAAGGGACAGTCGAACACTGAAGCTTTCTTT.

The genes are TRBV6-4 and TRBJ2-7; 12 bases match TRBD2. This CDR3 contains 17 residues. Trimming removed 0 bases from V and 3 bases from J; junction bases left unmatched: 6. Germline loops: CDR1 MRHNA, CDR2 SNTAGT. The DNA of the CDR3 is TGTGCCAGCAGTGACTCCCGACTAGCGGGAGTTAACTACGAGCAGTACTTC. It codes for CASSDSRLAGVNYEQYF.

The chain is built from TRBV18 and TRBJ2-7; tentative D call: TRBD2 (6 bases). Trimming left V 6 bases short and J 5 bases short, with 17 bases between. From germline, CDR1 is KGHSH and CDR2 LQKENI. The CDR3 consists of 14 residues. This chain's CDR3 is CASSASGVGNEQYF. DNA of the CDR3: TGTGCCAGCTCGGCCTCGGGAGTGGGGAACGAGCAGTACTTC.

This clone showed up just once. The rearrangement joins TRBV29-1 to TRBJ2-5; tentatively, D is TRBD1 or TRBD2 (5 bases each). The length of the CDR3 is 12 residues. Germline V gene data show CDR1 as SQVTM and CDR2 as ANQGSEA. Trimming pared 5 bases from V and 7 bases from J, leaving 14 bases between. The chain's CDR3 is CSVLTGTGTQYF. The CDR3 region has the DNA TGCAGCGTTCTCACCGGGACGGGGACCCAGTACTTC. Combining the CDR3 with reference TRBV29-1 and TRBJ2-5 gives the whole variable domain SAVISQKPSRDICQRGTSLTIQCQVDSQVTMMFWYRQQPGQSLTLIATANQGSEATYESGFVIDKFPISRPNLTFSTLTVSNMSPEDSSIYLCSVLTGTGTQYFGPGTRLLVL.

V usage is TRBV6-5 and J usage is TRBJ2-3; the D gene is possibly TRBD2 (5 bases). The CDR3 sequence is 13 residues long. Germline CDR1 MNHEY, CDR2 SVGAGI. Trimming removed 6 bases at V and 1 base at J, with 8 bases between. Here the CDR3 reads CASRTLGTDTQYF. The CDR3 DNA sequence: TGTGCCAGCAGAACACTAGGCACAGATACGCAGTATTTT.

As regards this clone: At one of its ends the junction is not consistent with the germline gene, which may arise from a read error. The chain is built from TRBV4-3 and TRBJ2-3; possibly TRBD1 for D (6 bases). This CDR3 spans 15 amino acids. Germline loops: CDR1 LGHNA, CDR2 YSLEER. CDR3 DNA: TGCGCCAGCAGCCAAACGGACAGTCCAACAGGTACGCAGTATTTT. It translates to CASSQTDSPTGTQYF.

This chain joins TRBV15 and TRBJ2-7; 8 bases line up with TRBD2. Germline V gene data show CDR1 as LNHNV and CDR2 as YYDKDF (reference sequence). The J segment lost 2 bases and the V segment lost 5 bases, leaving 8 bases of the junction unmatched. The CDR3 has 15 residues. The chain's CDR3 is CATSPGTSLPYEQYF. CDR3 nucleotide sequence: TGTGCCACCAGCCCCGGGACTAGTCTCCCCTACGAGCAGTACTTC.

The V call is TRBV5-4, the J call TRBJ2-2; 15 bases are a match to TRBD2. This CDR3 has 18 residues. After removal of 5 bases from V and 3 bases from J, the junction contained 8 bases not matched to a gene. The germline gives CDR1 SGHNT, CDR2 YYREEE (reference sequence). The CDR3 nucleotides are TGTGCCAGCAGTTGGGGACTAGCGGGAGGAAGGGACACCGGGGAGCTGTTTTTT. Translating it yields CASSWGLAGGRDTGELFF.